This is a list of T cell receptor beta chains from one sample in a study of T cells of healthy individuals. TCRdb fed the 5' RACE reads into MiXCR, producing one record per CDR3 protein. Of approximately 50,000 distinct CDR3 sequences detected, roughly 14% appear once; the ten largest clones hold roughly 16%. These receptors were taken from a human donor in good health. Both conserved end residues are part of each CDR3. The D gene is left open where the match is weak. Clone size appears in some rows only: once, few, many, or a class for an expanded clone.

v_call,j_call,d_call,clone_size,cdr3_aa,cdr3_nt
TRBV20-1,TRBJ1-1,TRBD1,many,CSASTGVETEAFF,TGCAGTGCAAGCACAGGGGTAGAGACTGAAGCTTTCTTT
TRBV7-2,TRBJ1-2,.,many,CASSLGLEGIVKYGYTF,TGTGCCAGCAGCTTAGGTTTGGAGGGGATAGTAAAGTATGGCTACACCTTC
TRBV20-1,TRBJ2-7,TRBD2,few,CSAKTSGRVDEQYF,TGCAGTGCTAAAACTAGCGGGAGAGTCGACGAGCAGTACTTC
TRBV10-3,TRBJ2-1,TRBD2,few,CAIRRLAGGHEQFF,TGTGCCATCAGACGACTAGCGGGGGGCCATGAGCAGTTCTTC
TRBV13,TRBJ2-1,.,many,CASSLVGNEQFF,TGTGCCAGCAGCTTAGTCGGGAATGAGCAGTTCTTC
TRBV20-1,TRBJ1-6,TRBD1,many,CSARVGGQDNSPLHF,TGCAGTGCTAGAGTAGGGGGACAGGATAATTCACCCCTCCACTTT
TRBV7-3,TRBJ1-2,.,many,CASTDYDDGERDGYTF,TGTGCCAGCACCGATTACGACGACGGGGAAAGGGATGGCTACACCTTC
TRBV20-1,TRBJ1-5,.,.,CSARTGENQPQHF,TGCAGTGCTAGGACAGGAGAAAATCAGCCCCAGCATTTT
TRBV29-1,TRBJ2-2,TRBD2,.,CSAPLAGETTGELFF,TGCAGCGCGCCACTAGCGGGAGAGACCACCGGGGAGCTGTTTTTT
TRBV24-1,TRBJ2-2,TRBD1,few,CATSRGYTGELFF,TGTGCCACCAGCAGGGGGTACACCGGGGAGCTGTTTTTT
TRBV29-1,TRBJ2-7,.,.,CSVEGTPYEQYF,TGCAGCGTTGAAGGGACCCCCTACGAGCAGTACTTC
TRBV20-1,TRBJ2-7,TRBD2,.,CSAKRRDYTYEQYF,TGCAGTGCGAAGAGGCGGGACTACACCTACGAGCAGTACTTC
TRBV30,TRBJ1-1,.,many,CAWSVLNEAGAFF,TGTGCCTGGAGTGTACTAAATGAAGCGGGAGCTTTCTTT
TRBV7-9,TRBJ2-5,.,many,CASSLVSHPQETQYF,TGTGCCAGCAGCTTAGTTTCGCATCCTCAAGAGACCCAGTACTTC
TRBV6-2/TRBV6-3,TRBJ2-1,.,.,CASSYVRGGLINEQFF,TGTGCCAGCAGTTACGTCAGGGGGGGCCTAATCAATGAGCAGTTCTTC
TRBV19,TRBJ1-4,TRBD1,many,CASSVGTANEKLFF,TGTGCCAGTAGTGTTGGGACAGCGAATGAAAAACTGTTTTTT
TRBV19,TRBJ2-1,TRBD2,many,CASTPSGKGRRNEQFF,TGTGCCAGTACCCCCAGCGGGAAAGGTCGTCGCAATGAGCAGTTCTTC
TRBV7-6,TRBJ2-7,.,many,CASSLDGGVYEQYF,TGTGCCAGCAGCTTAGACGGCGGGGTCTACGAGCAGTACTTC
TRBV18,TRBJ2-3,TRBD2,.,CASSPSIGGSSDTQYF,TGTGCCAGCTCACCTTCTATCGGGGGGTCCTCAGATACGCAGTATTTT
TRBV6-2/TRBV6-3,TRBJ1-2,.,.,CASSQVIEYGYTF,TGTGCCAGCAGTCAAGTAATAGAGTATGGCTACACCTTC
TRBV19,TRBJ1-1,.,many,CASSKGGTEAFF,TGTGCCAGTAGCAAAGGGGGGACTGAAGCTTTCTTT
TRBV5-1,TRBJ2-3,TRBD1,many,CASSLTGDFVRQYF,TGCGCCAGCAGCTTGACAGGGGATTTTGTTAGGCAGTATTTT
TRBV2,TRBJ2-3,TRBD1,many,CASSAGTGGSDTQYF,TGTGCCAGCAGCGCCGGGACAGGGGGCTCAGATACGCAGTATTTT
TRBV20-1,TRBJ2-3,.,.,CSASTDTQYF,TGCAGTGCTAGCACAGATACGCAGTATTTT
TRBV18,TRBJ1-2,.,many,CASSPAGASGYTF,TGTGCCAGCTCACCAGCAGGGGCTAGTGGCTACACCTTC
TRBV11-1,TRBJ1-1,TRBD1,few,CASSFTGESTEAFF,TGTGCCAGCAGCTTCACAGGGGAGTCTACCGAAGCTTTCTTT